This T cell receptor beta chain appears in the sequencing data of a study of cytomegalovirus exposure and HLA in healthy donors. PCR involved 60 Vbeta and 13 Jbeta primers. This table comes from immunoSEQ multiplex PCR, and its TCRdb copy is limited to in-frame clones, with some not included. The sample has just under 95,000 clones, roughly 80% seen once. This clone was seen just once. Its antigen is unidentified. Overall study findings and caveats: Overall, under 200 TCR beta chains were annotated as cytomegalovirus-associated. Many donors shared some public TCRs, even though most TCR sequences were rare.

Sample: PBMCs. This sequence originates from a human donor in good health.

For the CDR3, the DNA is TGTGCCAGCAGCCAAGAGAGAAACTCGGTCCTCACCGGGGAGCTGTTTTTT. Translation gives CASSQERNSVLTGELFF. The rearrangement links TRBV4-2 to TRBJ2-2; D gene ambiguous. The V end lost 0 bases, the J end lost 4 bases, and 15 bases lay between the germline ends. The CDR3 contains 17 residues. From germline, CDR1 is LGHNA and CDR2 YNFKEQ.